This is a list of T cell receptor beta chains from one sample in a study of control samples from healthy donors and cancer patients. Measured with immunoSEQ multiplex PCR; TCRdb has only the in-frame clones, and not every one. The sample holds about 22,000 clones, about 83% seen once. Specimen: PBMCs. The receptors shown here come from a man in his sixties with head and neck cancer. The CDR3 runs from the conserved cysteine through the conserved F or W. D genes are given only for firm matches. Clone size is given for some rows only: seen once, a few or many times, or a class if the clone is expanded.

NA	TRBJ2-5	TRBV2	TRBD1	CASSLDRGWETQYF	TGTGCCAGCAGTTTGGACAGGGGTTGGGAGACCCAGTACTTC
NA	TRBJ1-2	TRBV3-1/TRBV3-2	NA	CASSQDGEFYGYTF	TGTGCCAGCAGCCAAGACGGGGAATTCTATGGCTACACCTTC
NA	TRBJ1-2	TRBV7-6	NA	CASSPITINYGYTF	TGTGCCAGCAGCCCTATCACAATCAACTATGGCTACACCTTC
NA	TRBJ2-1	TRBV7-9	TRBD2	CASSSTGRENHEQFF	TGTGCCAGCAGCTCCACGGGGCGGGAGAACCATGAGCAGTTCTTC
NA	TRBJ2-7	TRBV27	NA	CASRGFRSDEQYF	TGTGCCAGCCGAGGGTTCAGGTCGGACGAGCAGTACTTC
NA	TRBJ2-1	TRBV11-3	TRBD1	CASSSEPTGVNEQFF	TGTGCCAGCAGCTCTGAACCGACAGGGGTGAATGAGCAGTTCTTC
NA	TRBJ2-7	TRBV6-2/TRBV6-3	NA	CASSYSIRGPYEQYF	TGTGCCAGCAGTTACTCCATACGGGGGCCCTACGAGCAGTACTTC
NA	TRBJ1-4	TRBV28	NA	CASSPSDTLNEKLFF	TGTGCCAGCAGCCCATCGGACACCCTTAATGAAAAACTGTTTTTT
once	TRBJ1-3	TRBV6-1	NA	CASSELGVTGNTIYF	TGTGCCAGCAGTGAACTCGGGGTTACTGGAAACACCATATATTTT
large	TRBJ2-7	TRBV29-1	NA	CSVESLRGSSYEQYF	TGCAGCGTTGAAAGCCTCAGAGGAAGCTCCTACGAGCAGTACTTC
NA	TRBJ2-6	TRBV7-8	TRBD2	CASSTKLAGGLGANVLTF	TGTGCCAGCAGCACCAAACTAGCGGGGGGGCTAGGGGCCAACGTCCTGACTTTC
NA	TRBJ1-3	TRBV18	NA	CASSAPPTMAGNTIYF	TGTGCCAGCTCCGCTCCCCCGACCATGGCTGGAAACACCATATATTTT
NA	TRBJ1-1	TRBV12-3/TRBV12-4	NA	CASSLLVNTEAFF	TGTGCCAGCAGTTTATTAGTGAACACTGAAGCTTTCTTT
NA	TRBJ1-1	TRBV6-6	TRBD1	CASSRLPGGLDTEAFF	TGTGCCAGCAGTCGGCTCCCAGGGGGGCTGGACACTGAAGCTTTCTTT
NA	TRBJ1-2	TRBV29-1	TRBD1	CSVGTGGNYGYTF	TGCAGCGTGGGGACAGGGGGGAACTATGGCTACACCTTC
NA	TRBJ2-2	TRBV5-4	NA	CASSFQVGELFF	TGTGCCAGCAGCTTTCAAGTCGGGGAGCTGTTTTTT
NA	TRBJ2-1	TRBV11-2	NA	CASSLDSGHNYNEQFF	TGTGCCAGCAGCTTAGATAGCGGCCACAATTACAATGAGCAGTTCTTC
NA	TRBJ2-1	TRBV5-5	NA	CASNINDNEQFF	TGTGCCAGCAACATAAACGACAATGAGCAGTTCTTC
NA	TRBJ2-6	TRBV18	TRBD1	CASSTDRGGSSGANVLTF	TGTGCCAGCTCAACGGACAGGGGGGGGTCCTCTGGGGCCAACGTCCTGACTTTC
NA	TRBJ1-2	TRBV7-2	NA	CASSLGPQYGYTF	TGTGCCAGCAGCTTAGGGCCGCAGTATGGCTACACCTTC
few	TRBJ2-1	TRBV18	NA	CASSPLYNAGRGQFF	TGTGCCAGCTCACCACTATATAACGCGGGCAGAGGGCAGTTCTTC
NA	TRBJ2-5	TRBV29-1	TRBD2	CSASKGLAGETQYF	TGCAGCGCGTCGAAGGGCCTAGCGGGAGAGACCCAGTACTTC
NA	TRBJ2-3	TRBV9	TRBD2	CASSVEGLGIADTQYF	TGTGCCAGCAGCGTAGAGGGACTAGGTATCGCAGATACGCAGTATTTT
NA	TRBJ1-6	TRBV6-2/TRBV6-3	NA	CASSSKDNSPLHF	TGTGCCAGCAGTTCCAAGGATAATTCACCCCTCCACTTT